Below, 8 T cell receptor beta chains from the same sample are listed, as sequenced in a study of T cells in Graves' hyperthyroidism and ophthalmopathy. From RNA transcripts, TCR beta CDR3 regions were amplified. The primer set for the first-round RT-PCR of the TCR CDR3 was HTBI. Using its own MiXCR run on the multiplex PCR reads, TCRdb lists one record per CDR3 protein. Found here are around 700,000 distinct CDR3 sequences, over 35% of them singletons; the top ten hold around a third. The sample comprised blood. The origin of the receptors is a middle-aged woman with Graves' hyperthyroidism.

The V gene is TRBV7-2, the J gene TRBJ1-6; 11 bases match TRBD1. This CDR3 contains 14 residues. V was pared by 8 bases and J by 6 bases, with 3 bases of the junction left unmatched. The germline V gene encodes CDR1 SGHTA and CDR2 FQGNSA. For the CDR3, the DNA is TGTGCCAGCCGGGACAGGGGGAGTAATTCACCCCTCCACTTT. Its translation is CASRDRGSNSPLHF.

In the case of this clonotype: Being one base from a much bigger clone, this may be a read error. This chain joins TRBV29-1 and TRBJ1-2; perhaps TRBD1 as D (5 bases). CDR3 length: 15 amino acids. The V gene lost 3 bases and the J gene lost 6 bases, with 20 bases spanning the gap. The germline V gene has CDR1 SQVTM and CDR2 ANQGSEA. The CDR3 DNA reads TGCAGCGTTGACGATCTTCCCGGGGCCCGTCATGGCTACACCTTC. It translates to CSVDDLPGARHGYTF.

This clonotype has ten or more counts. The genes are TRBV13 and TRBJ2-7; D is unclear. Germline lookup yields CDR1 PRHDT and CDR2 FYEKMQ (reference sequence). V lost 2 bases and J lost 7, with 9 bases in between. The CDR3 spans 12 residues. CDR3 nucleotide sequence: TGTGCCAGCAGCTTACTGCAGGTGGAGCAGTACTTC. Amino acids: CASSLLQVEQYF.

There are a few counts of this clonotype. The CDR3 bases are TGTGCCAGCAGCCTACAGCTCCCCAATCAGCCCCAGCATTTT. It translates to CASSLQLPNQPQHF. This chain links TRBV10-3 with TRBJ1-5; D uncertain. V was shortened by 10 bases and J by 3 bases, with 16 bases between the two germline ends. This CDR3 has 14 amino acids. Germline CDR1 and CDR2: ENHRY and SYGVKD.

This clonotype was recorded a few times. At one boundary the junction diverges from the germline segment, which might be a read error. J is TRBJ2-5 and V is TRBV10-3; D may match TRBD1 or TRBD2 (6 bases each). The CDR3 contains 20 residues. Germline V gene sequence: CDR1 ENHRY, CDR2 SYGVKD. The CDR3 sequence: CASSEEGVWGDSTGQETQYF. The CDR3 DNA is TGTGCCAGCAGTGAAGAGGGGGTGTGGGGGGACTCCACCGGGCAGGAGACCCAGTACTTC.

This clonotype was seen more than once but under ten times. This chain links TRBV6-2 or TRBV6-3 with TRBJ1-6; D remains unclear. Germline CDR1 MNHEY, CDR2 SVGEGT. The CDR3 runs 11 residues. V dropped 7 bases and J dropped 7 bases, with 5 bases sitting between them. As DNA, the CDR3 is TGTGCCAGCACTCTGAATTCACCCCTCCACTTT. Translation gives CASTLNSPLHF.

This clonotype has only a few counts. The rearrangement joins TRBV4-3 to TRBJ1-1; D is uncertain. This CDR3 is 14 amino acids long. Per germline, CDR1 LGHNA and CDR2 YSLEER. V dropped 4 bases and J dropped 4 bases, with 13 bases sitting between them. The CDR3: CASSPAGRSTEAFF. The CDR3 DNA sequence: TGCGCCAGCAGCCCCGCGGGCAGAAGCACTGAAGCTTTCTTT.

This clonotype has only a few counts. V and J are TRBV5-4 and TRBJ1-5, with a tentative D call TRBD1 (5 bases). The germline CDR1 and CDR2 sequences are SGHNT and YYREEE (reference sequence). The CDR3 contains 18 residues. V lost 0 bases to trimming and J lost 0 bases, with 16 bases between them. Here the CDR3 reads CASSLGGEYDLSNQPQHF. The DNA of the CDR3 is TGTGCCAGCAGCTTGGGGGGGGAGTACGATCTTAGCAATCAGCCCCAGCATTTT.